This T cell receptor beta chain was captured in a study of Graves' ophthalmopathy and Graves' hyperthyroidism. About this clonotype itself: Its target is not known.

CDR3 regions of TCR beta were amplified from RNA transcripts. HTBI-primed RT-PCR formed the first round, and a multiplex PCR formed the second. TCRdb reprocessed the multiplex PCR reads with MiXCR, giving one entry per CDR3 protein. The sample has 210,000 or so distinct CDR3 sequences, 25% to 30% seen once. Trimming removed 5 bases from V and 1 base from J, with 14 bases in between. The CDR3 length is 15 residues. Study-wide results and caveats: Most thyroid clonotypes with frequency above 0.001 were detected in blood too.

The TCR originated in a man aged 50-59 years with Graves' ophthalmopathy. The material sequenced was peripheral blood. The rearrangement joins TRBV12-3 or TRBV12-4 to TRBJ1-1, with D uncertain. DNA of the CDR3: TGTGCCAGCAGTCCATTCCGGACCGAGAACACTGAAGCTTTCTTT. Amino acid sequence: CASSPFRTENTEAFF.